The 32 T cell receptor beta chains below all came from one sample that was sequenced in a study of cytomegalovirus exposure and HLA in healthy donors. The PCR employed 60 Vbeta primers together with 13 Jbeta primers. The repertoire was sequenced with immunoSEQ multiplex PCR; TCRdb's copy has only in-frame clones and lacks some. The table has 130,000 to 150,000 clones, approximately 79% seen once; the top ten hold 8.8%. Sequences were obtained from PBMCs. Receptors were obtained from a woman aged 45-59 years in good health and CMV-seropositive.

This sequence joins TRBV7-9 and TRBJ2-5; 9 bases fit TRBD1. CDR3 length equals 16 residues. The germline CDR1 and CDR2 sequences are SEHNR and FQNEAQ (reference sequence). V lost 5 bases and J lost 5; bases outside the gene matches: 12. The CDR3 DNA sequence: TGTGCCAGCAGCCACCGGCCGGACAGGGGTTATGAGACCCAGTACTTC. Encoded protein: CASSHRPDRGYETQYF.

The chain recombines TRBV10-3 with TRBJ1-6, with 9 bases fitting TRBD1. Looked up from germline, CDR1 is ENHRY and CDR2 is SYGVKD. The CDR3 consists of 13 residues. Germline trimming cut 6 bases from V and 8 bases from J; bases unmatched to any gene: 2. For the CDR3, the DNA is TGTGCCATCAGGTGGACAGGGGATTCACCCCTCCACTTT. Translation gives CAIRWTGDSPLHF.

The count of this clone is one. This sequence joins TRBV11-3 and TRBJ1-1; D is unclear. V was clipped by 2 bases and J by 1 base, with 5 bases between them. The CDR3 length is 13 residues. Germline V CDR1 and CDR2: SGHNT, YENEEA. The CDR3 nucleotides are TGTGCCAGCAGCTTACAGGCGAACACTGAAGCTTTCTTT. It yields the protein CASSLQANTEAFF.

The chain employs TRBV7-2 and TRBJ1-1, with D tentatively TRBD1 (6 bases). Germline assignment: CDR1 SGHTA and CDR2 FQGNSA. This CDR3 comprises 15 residues. Trimming took off 7 bases at V and 3 bases at J, with 18 bases between the two ends. CDR3 region: CASKGEGGLYTEAFF. The CDR3 region has the DNA TGTGCCAGCAAGGGGGAGGGGGGGTTGTACACTGAAGCTTTCTTT. The full variable domain, rest sourced from reference TRBV7-2 and TRBJ1-1, is GAGVSQSPSNKVTEKGKDVELRCDPISGHTALYWYRQSLGQGLEFLIYFQGNSAPDKSGLPSDRFSAERTGGSVSTLTIQRTQQEDSAVYLCASKGEGGLYTEAFFGQGTRLTVV.

The chain couples TRBV5-1 to TRBJ1-3, with TRBD1 as a possible D gene (5 bases). V gave up 1 base and J gave up 3 bases, with 14 bases separating them. This CDR3 has 16 residues. Germline-derived CDR1 and CDR2 are SGHRS and YFSETQ. The CDR3 region is CASSLPKGRGGNTIYF. CDR3 coding DNA: TGCGCCAGCAGCTTGCCGAAGGGGCGCGGTGGAAACACCATATATTTT.

V and J are TRBV19 and TRBJ1-2; a weak D match, TRBD1 (6 bases). The V gene lost 10 bases and the J gene lost 8 bases, with 17 bases spanning the gap. This CDR3 spans 12 amino acids. Per the germline V gene, CDR1 is LNHDA and CDR2 is SQIVND (reference sequence). CDR3 sequence (DNA): TGTGCCAATTCACAGGGTACAAGGGGCTACACCTTC. Protein sequence: CANSQGTRGYTF.

The chain carries TRBV6-6 and TRBJ1-4, with D perhaps TRBD1 (6 bases). Germline-derived CDR1 and CDR2 are MNHNY and SVGAGI (reference sequence). This CDR3 region has 14 residues. V was pared by 2 bases and J by 8 bases, with 12 bases between. This chain's CDR3 is CASSYDARGEKLFF. The CDR3 DNA reads as TGTGCCAGCAGTTACGATGCAAGGGGGGAAAAACTGTTTTTT.

The rearrangement uses TRBV2 and TRBJ1-4, with D possibly being TRBD1 (6 bases). Germline CDR1 reads SNHLY; CDR2 reads FYNNEI. This CDR3 has 14 amino acids. Trimming pared 8 bases from V and 7 bases from J, leaving 17 bases between. Here the CDR3 reads CASVQGAPAEKLFF. The CDR3, as DNA: TGTGCCAGCGTACAGGGCGCCCCGGCTGAAAAACTGTTTTTT.

V usage is TRBV6-1 and J usage is TRBJ1-1; the D is unclear. This CDR3 is built from 15 residues. V shed 4 bases and J shed 1 base, with 13 bases lying between them. Per germline, CDR1 MNHNS and CDR2 SASEGT. The CDR3: CASSAQIAANTEAFF. In DNA, the CDR3 is TGTGCCAGCAGTGCTCAAATCGCGGCGAACACTGAAGCTTTCTTT.

There are a few counts of this clone. The chain links TRBV15 to TRBJ1-1; 11 positions agree with TRBD1. Trimming cost V 6 bases and J 4 bases; bases outside gene matches: 10. Germline CDR1 LNHNV, CDR2 YYDKDF (reference sequence). This CDR3 is 16 amino acids long. CDR3 DNA: TGTGCCACCAGACGGGACAGGGGGATCCTGGCCACTGAAGCTTTCTTT. Translated: CATRRDRGILATEAFF.

The rearrangement joins TRBV2 to TRBJ2-1, with 8 bases aligning to TRBD1. The length of the CDR3 is 14 residues. From germline, CDR1 is SNHLY and CDR2 FYNNEI. Unmatched junction bases numbered 2, after V lost 7 bases and J lost 0 bases. The CDR3 loop is CASTTGGSYNEQFF. The CDR3 DNA is TGTGCCAGCACTACAGGGGGCTCCTACAATGAGCAGTTCTTC.

The V gene is TRBV6-5, the J gene TRBJ2-5; D may be TRBD1 (6 bases). The DNA end is a closer match to TRBJ2-7, so the J assignment may be wrong. The CDR3 has 14 amino acids. CDR1 MNHEY and CDR2 SVGAGI come from the germline V gene. In DNA, the CDR3 is TGTGCCAGCAGCGCCCGCCACAGGGACTACGAGCAGTACTTC. It yields the protein CASSARHRDYEQYF.

This chain joins TRBV19 and TRBJ1-5, with 7 bases aligning to TRBD1. The CDR3 is 15 amino acids. Germline V gene data show CDR1 as LNHDA and CDR2 as SQIVND (reference sequence). After removal of 5 bases from V and 5 bases from J, the junction contained 9 bases not matched to a gene. This chain's CDR3 is CASSARDSTYQPQHF. In DNA form, the CDR3 reads TGTGCCAGTAGTGCAAGGGACAGCACCTATCAGCCCCAGCATTTT.

This clone was seen a single time. This rearrangement joins TRBV5-7 to TRBJ1-5, with D tentatively TRBD1 (5 bases). TRBV5-7 is recorded as an ORF, its role being uncertain. Trimming removed 2 bases from V and 0 bases from J, with 18 bases in between. CDR3 length: 18 residues. The CDR3 coding sequence is TGTGCCAGCAGCTTCCGACAGCTCTCTAAGGATAGCAATCAGCCCCAGCATTTT. Translated: CASSFRQLSKDSNQPQHF.

The chain uses TRBV5-4 and TRBJ1-1; D might be TRBD1 (6 bases). Per the germline V gene, CDR1 is SGHNT and CDR2 is YYREEE (reference sequence). The V and J ends lost 0 bases and 1 base respectively, with 10 bases between them. The CDR3 is 15 residues long. The CDR3 sequence: CASSLDGGPNTEAFF. In DNA, the CDR3 is TGTGCCAGCAGCTTGGATGGGGGCCCGAACACTGAAGCTTTCTTT.

V usage is TRBV15 and J usage is TRBJ2-3; 11 bases map to TRBD1. CDR1 and CDR2 (germline): LNHNV, YYDKDF (reference sequence). Trimming removed 5 bases from V and 5 bases from J; junction bases left unmatched: 9. The CDR3 is 16 residues long. The CDR3 here is CATSLTRTGGQDTQYF. In nucleotides, the CDR3 is TGTGCCACCAGCCTCACACGGACAGGGGGCCAAGATACGCAGTATTTT.

The chain uses TRBV10-3 and TRBJ1-5; no clear D. Germline V gives CDR1 ENHRY, CDR2 SYGVKD. Trimming left V 3 bases short and J 3 bases short, with 6 bases between. CDR3 size: 13 residues. The CDR3 protein is CAISDSVNQPQHF. DNA for the CDR3: TGTGCCATCAGTGACTCAGTCAATCAGCCCCAGCATTTT.

The J gene is TRBJ1-5, the V gene TRBV6-1; D unresolved. Per germline, CDR1 MNHNS and CDR2 SASEGT. Trimming removed 1 base from V and 6 bases from J, with 4 bases in between. The CDR3 has 12 residues. The CDR3 DNA follows: TGTGCCAGCAGTGAAGGGAGTCAGCCCCAGCATTTT. Translation gives CASSEGSQPQHF.

The rearrangement uses TRBV4-1 and TRBJ1-6; D not resolved. Between the trimmed V and J ends, which lost 0 bases and 10 bases, there was a span of 16 bases. The CDR3 loop spans 16 amino acids. Germline V gene data show CDR1 as MGHRA and CDR2 as YSYEKL. This CDR3 is CASSQERNRAGSPLHF. CDR3 DNA sequence: TGCGCCAGCAGCCAAGAACGGAACCGGGCGGGATCACCCCTCCACTTT.

The chain is built from TRBV4-3 and TRBJ2-2; D remains unclear. The CDR3 runs 12 residues. From germline, CDR1 is LGHNA and CDR2 YSLEER. Trimming took off 0 bases at V and 7 bases at J, with 3 bases between the two ends. The CDR3 sequence: CASSQESGELFF. In nucleotides, the CDR3 is TGCGCCAGCAGCCAAGAGAGCGGGGAGCTGTTTTTT.

This clone showed up just once. The chain has TRBV25-1 and TRBJ1-2; the match to TRBD1 covers 7 bases. In germline, CDR1 is MGHDK, CDR2 SYGVNS. The trim removed 8 bases at V and 6 bases at J, leaving 12 bases unmatched. This CDR3 spans 14 amino acids. The DNA for the CDR3 is TGTGCCAGCGGGGAACCGGGACAGTTTGATGGCTACACCTTC. Translating gives CASGEPGQFDGYTF.

The chain recombines TRBV5-1 with TRBJ2-5; D is possibly TRBD2 (7 bases). Trimming shortened V by 4 bases and J by 5 bases, and 18 bases separated the two germline ends. The CDR3 consists of 15 residues. Germline assignment: CDR1 SGHRS and CDR2 YFSETQ. The CDR3 nucleotides are TGCGCCAGCAGCCCCCTCTCCGCGGGGGCGGAGACCCAGTACTTC. Its protein product is CASSPLSAGAETQYF.

V gene TRBV11-2 combines with J gene TRBJ2-7; D ambiguous. Germline values: CDR1 SGHAT, CDR2 FQNNGV. The CDR3 loop spans 14 amino acids. Trimming shortened V by 1 base and J by 3 bases, and 10 bases separated the two germline ends. The DNA for the CDR3 is TGTGCCAGCAGCTTAGGTCCCAGAATCTACGAGCAGTACTTC. It specifies CASSLGPRIYEQYF.

This chain links TRBV27 with TRBJ2-5, with 7 bases fitting TRBD1. The assigned J gene may be wrong: the sequence end matches TRBJ2-7 better. The CDR3 length is 17 residues. The germline V gene encodes CDR1 MNHEY and CDR2 SMNVEV (reference sequence). CDR3 region: CASSLSRRGGVFGEQYF. DNA of the CDR3: TGTGCCAGCAGTTTATCTAGGAGAGGGGGCGTTTTCGGCGAGCAGTACTTC.

J is TRBJ1-1 and V is TRBV11-3; possible D gene TRBD1, 5 bases. Trimming shortened V by 3 bases and J by 4 bases, and 12 bases separated the two germline ends. CDR3 size: 14 residues. Looked up from germline, CDR1 is SGHNT and CDR2 is YENEEA. CDR3 in DNA: TGTGCCAGCAGCTTTAGGGGTTTTGGCACTGAAGCTTTCTTT. Its protein product is CASSFRGFGTEAFF.

The gene calls are TRBV19 and TRBJ1-5; weak D call: TRBD1 (5 bases). Trimming shortened V by 4 bases and J by 0 bases, and 13 bases separated the two germline ends. The length of the CDR3 is 16 residues. Germline V gene sequence: CDR1 LNHDA, CDR2 SQIVND (reference sequence). CDR3 sequence (DNA): TGTGCCAGTAGTAACGACAGTTCCCCTAGCAATCAGCCCCAGCATTTT. Protein sequence: CASSNDSSPSNQPQHF.

J is TRBJ2-7 and V is TRBV7-2; TRBD2 aligns across 10 bases. Germline V lookup: CDR1 SGHTA, CDR2 FQGNSA. The CDR3 is 15 residues long. V was clipped by 4 bases and J by 5 bases; unmatched bases: 8. CDR3: CASSSQRGGLHEQYF. CDR3 coding DNA: TGTGCCAGCAGCTCCCAGCGGGGGGGCCTCCACGAGCAGTACTTC.

The chain combines TRBV28 with TRBJ2-7; 14 bases line up with TRBD2. CDR3 length equals 16 residues. V lost 2 bases, J lost 3 bases, and 3 bases stayed unmatched. CDR1 and CDR2 from the germline V gene are MDHEN and SYDVKM. The CDR3: CASSLRTSGGSYEQYF. As DNA, the CDR3 is TGTGCCAGCAGTTTACGGACTAGCGGGGGGAGCTACGAGCAGTACTTC.

In its sample, this clone was seen a few times. V usage is TRBV27 and J usage is TRBJ2-1; 14 bases are shared with TRBD2. The CDR3 loop spans 15 amino acids. Germline lookup yields CDR1 MNHEY and CDR2 SMNVEV (reference sequence). The J segment lost 9 bases and the V segment lost 6 bases, leaving 7 bases of the junction unmatched. CDR3 region: CASRPGLAGVAEQFF. As DNA, the CDR3 is TGTGCCAGCAGACCGGGACTAGCGGGGGTAGCTGAGCAGTTCTTC.

This chain connects TRBV2 to TRBJ2-7, with D unresolved. The ends were cut back, 8 bases at V and 3 bases at J, with 8 bases in the middle. Per germline, CDR1 SNHLY and CDR2 FYNNEI. The CDR3 extends over 11 amino acids. The chain's CDR3 is CASFLIYEQYF. In nucleotides, the CDR3 is TGTGCCAGCTTCCTAATCTACGAGCAGTACTTC. The full variable domain, with the rest looked up from reference TRBV2 and TRBJ2-7, is EPEVTQTPSHQVTQMGQEVILRCVPISNHLYFYWYRQILGQKVEFLVSFYNNEISEKSEIFDDQFSVERPDGSNFTLKIRSTKLEDSAMYFCASFLIYEQYFGPGTRLTVT.

CDR3 nucleotides: TGTGCCAGCAGGGATCTAAGGGGAGGGCTCTTCCAAGAGACCCAGTACTTC. The encoded protein is CASRDLRGGLFQETQYF. The J gene is TRBJ2-5, the V gene TRBV2; TRBD2 matches 7 bases. The junction had 14 bases not matched to a gene; V was cut back by 6 bases and J by 1 base. This CDR3 has 17 residues. Germline loops: CDR1 SNHLY, CDR2 FYNNEI. Full variable domain (outside the CDR3, taken from reference TRBV2 and TRBJ2-5): EPEVTQTPSHQVTQMGQEVILRCVPISNHLYFYWYRQILGQKVEFLVSFYNNEISEKSEIFDDQFSVERPDGSNFTLKIRSTKLEDSAMYFCASRDLRGGLFQETQYFGPGTRLLVL.

The V call is TRBV7-3, the J call TRBJ2-1; 9 bases are a match to TRBD2. The CDR3 has 18 residues. With V trimmed by 4 bases and J by 3 bases, 13 bases remained unmatched. CDR1 and CDR2 from the germline V gene are SGHTA and FQGTGA. The CDR3 loop is CASSSNGRGGGIYNEQFF. For the CDR3, the DNA is TGTGCCAGCAGCTCTAATGGGCGGGGGGGCGGGATCTACAATGAGCAGTTCTTC.